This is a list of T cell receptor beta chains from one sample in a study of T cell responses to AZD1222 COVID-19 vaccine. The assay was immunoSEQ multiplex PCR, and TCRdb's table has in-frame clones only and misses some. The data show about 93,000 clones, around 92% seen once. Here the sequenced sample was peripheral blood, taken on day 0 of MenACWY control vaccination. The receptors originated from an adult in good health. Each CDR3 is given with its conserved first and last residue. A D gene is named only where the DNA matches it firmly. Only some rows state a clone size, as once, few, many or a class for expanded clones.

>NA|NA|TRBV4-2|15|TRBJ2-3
CASSQAGGRPDTQYF
TGTGCCAGCAGCCAAGCGGGGGGCCGACCAGATACGCAGTATTTT
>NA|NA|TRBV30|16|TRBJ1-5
CAWSLPRGLGNQPQHF
TGTGCCTGGAGTCTCCCCCGGGGCCTGGGAAATCAGCCCCAGCATTTT
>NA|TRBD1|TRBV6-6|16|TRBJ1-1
CASSYSQGAMLQGAFF
TGTGCCAGCAGTTACTCCCAGGGGGCCATGCTACAGGGAGCTTTCTTT
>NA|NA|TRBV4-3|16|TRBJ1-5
CASSLKEGPQGQPQHF
TGCGCCAGCAGCCTCAAGGAGGGGCCCCAAGGTCAGCCCCAGCATTTT
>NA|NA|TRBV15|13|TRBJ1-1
CATSRVANTEAFF
TGTGCCACCAGCAGAGTTGCTAACACTGAAGCTTTCTTT
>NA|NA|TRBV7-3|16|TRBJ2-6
CASSLGVSSGANVLTF
TGTGCCAGCAGCTTAGGGGTGAGCTCTGGGGCCAACGTCCTGACTTTC
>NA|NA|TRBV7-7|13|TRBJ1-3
CASSHIGENTIYF
TGTGCTAGCAGCCATATTGGGGAAAACACCATATATTTT
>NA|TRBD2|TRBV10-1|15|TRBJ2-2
CASSENSGGAGELFF
TGCGCCAGCAGTGAAAATAGCGGGGGGGCCGGGGAGCTGTTTTTT
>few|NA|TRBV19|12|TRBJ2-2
CASRRGIGELFF
TGTGCCAGTAGGAGAGGTATCGGGGAGCTGTTTTTT
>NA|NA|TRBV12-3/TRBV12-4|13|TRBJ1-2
CASRTDSNYGYTF
TGTGCCAGCAGGACCGACAGTAACTATGGCTACACCTTC